The 30 T cell receptor beta chains below come from one sample, sequenced in a study of beta chain features in type 1 diabetes. Whole-study findings and limits: There was a moderate but significant shortening of TCRB CDR3s in all four CD4+ subsets of Type 1 diabetes patients.

The antigens for these receptors are not known. The study reverse transcribed the entire isolated RNA, so it sequenced expressed TCRB transcripts. The data were produced by immunoSEQ multiplex PCR, yet TCRdb's version contains in-frame clones alone and is incomplete. The sample records about 120,000 clones, approximately 16% being singletons. The sequenced sample consisted of central memory CD4+ T cells from blood. These receptors were taken from a man younger than 40 with type 1 diabetes.

This clone was detected only a few times. The chain combines TRBV28 with TRBJ2-1, with 10 nucleotides matching TRBD2. CDR3 length equals 16 residues. The trim removed 2 bases at V and 8 bases at J, leaving 9 bases unmatched. From germline, CDR1 is MDHEN and CDR2 SYDVKM. The CDR3 reads CASSLHQLAGSDEQFF. For the CDR3, the DNA is TGTGCCAGCAGTTTACATCAACTAGCGGGGAGCGATGAGCAGTTCTTC.

A few counts support this clone. The same CDR3 arises from other DNA sequences in this sample as well. This sequence joins TRBV4-3 and TRBJ2-7; no definite D call. Germline V lookup: CDR1 LGHNA, CDR2 YSLEER. CDR3 length equals 14 residues. V lost 1 base and J 0 bases, leaving 7 bases between the germline ends. This CDR3 reads CASSQGLNSYEQYF. The CDR3 DNA reads TGCGCCAGCAGCCAAGGCCTTAACTCCTACGAGCAGTACTTC.

This clone appeared a few times. This chain connects TRBV11-2 to TRBJ2-2, with 9 bases fitting TRBD1. The CDR3 loop spans 17 amino acids. With V trimmed by 4 bases and J by 3 bases, 9 bases remained unmatched. Germline values: CDR1 SGHAT, CDR2 FQNNGV. This CDR3 reads CASSSLSGQGYTGELFF. CDR3 coding DNA: TGTGCCAGCAGCTCCCTCTCGGGACAGGGTTACACCGGGGAGCTGTTTTTT.

In this sample, this clone turned up a few times. This may arise from a read error, as a much more abundant clone is one base away. J is TRBJ1-2 and V is TRBV5-8; 10 bases are a match to TRBD1. Germline CDR1 SGHTS, CDR2 YDEGEE. Trimming at V came to 5 bases and at J to 4 bases, leaving 5 bases not matched to a gene. CDR3 length: 14 residues. The CDR3 region is CASRSRTGGYGYTF. The CDR3 coding sequence is TGTGCCAGCAGGTCCCGGACAGGGGGCTATGGCTACACCTTC.

The CDR3 coding sequence is TGTGCCAGCTCTCCGGGCCCTAATGAAAAACTGTTTTTT. The encoded protein is CASSPGPNEKLFF. The V and J genes are TRBV18 and TRBJ1-4; D is undetermined. Germline loops: CDR1 KGHSH, CDR2 LQKENI. The CDR3 length is 13 residues. Trimming removed 6 bases from V and 3 bases from J, with 8 bases in between.

This clone was observed a handful of times. The chain is built from TRBV4-2 and TRBJ1-4; 7 bases line up with TRBD1. CDR1 is LGHNA, CDR2 YNFKEQ, per germline. The CDR3 spans 16 residues. V trimming: 2 bases; J trimming: 1 base; junction bases outside the gene matches: 4. The DNA of the CDR3 is TGTGCCAGCAGCCAAACAGGGGACGGAACTAATGAAAAACTGTTTTTT. It specifies CASSQTGDGTNEKLFF.

The rearrangement joins TRBV7-2 to TRBJ1-1; D is unresolved. The CDR3 has 13 residues. With 2 bases removed from V and 3 bases from J, the gap between germline ends came to 7 bases. CDR1 and CDR2 (germline): SGHTA, FQGNSA. The CDR3 is CASSLWEYTEAFF. The CDR3 nucleotides are TGTGCCAGCAGCTTATGGGAATACACTGAAGCTTTCTTT.

This sequence joins TRBV25-1 and TRBJ2-1, with a tentative D call TRBD2 (6 bases). V shed 4 bases and J shed 10 bases, with 17 bases lying between them. Germline CDR1 is MGHDK and CDR2 is SYGVNS. This CDR3 contains 14 residues. CDR3 sequence (DNA): TGTGCCAGCAGTGTCCGAGGGCGGGGCGACGAGCAGTTCTTC. This gives the protein CASSVRGRGDEQFF.

CDR3 in DNA: TGTGCCAGCAGCCAAGAATTAAAGCTGGCCTACGAGCAGTACTTC. Its translation: CASSQELKLAYEQYF. The chain is built from TRBV4-2 and TRBJ2-7; D call uncertain. V lost 0 bases and J lost 2, with 11 bases in between. CDR1 and CDR2 (germline): LGHNA, YNFKEQ. The CDR3 contains 15 residues.

The chain joins TRBV2 to TRBJ1-2; D possibly corresponds to TRBD1 (5 bases). Germline CDR1 reads SNHLY; CDR2 reads FYNNEI. With 1 base removed from V and 3 bases from J, the gap between germline ends came to 6 bases. The CDR3 length is 13 residues. CDR3 nucleotides: TGTGCCAGCAGTGAAGGACAGTACTATGGCTACACCTTC. Translating gives CASSEGQYYGYTF.

The chain employs TRBV7-3 and TRBJ2-3, with 7 positions matching TRBD2. Trimming took 5 bases from V and 6 from J; bases not matched to a gene: 11. The CDR3 has 15 residues. From germline, CDR1 is SGHTA and CDR2 FQGTGA. CDR3 nucleotide sequence: TGTGCCAGCAGCCCCAAACGGGGGGAGGTGGATACGCAGTATTTT. Its protein product is CASSPKRGEVDTQYF.

The chain couples TRBV7-2 to TRBJ2-5; TRBD1 aligns across 10 bases. The CDR3 consists of 15 residues. The germline V gene has CDR1 SGHTA and CDR2 FQGNSA. V trimming: 5 bases; J trimming: 5 bases; junction bases outside the gene matches: 8. CDR3 nucleotides: TGTGCCAGCAGCCACGACAGGGGGCGGGTGGAGACCCAGTACTTC. Its translation: CASSHDRGRVETQYF.

This chain connects TRBV4-3 to TRBJ2-3; the D gene is possibly TRBD1 (5 bases). CDR1 is LGHNA and CDR2 is YSLEER in the germline V gene. This CDR3 is 15 amino acids long. V lost 4 bases and J lost 1, with 12 bases in between. This chain's CDR3 is CASSLGDWGTDTQYF. The CDR3 DNA is TGCGCCAGCAGCCTAGGGGATTGGGGCACAGATACGCAGTATTTT.

V gene TRBV7-2 combines with J gene TRBJ2-7; no definite D call. The length of the CDR3 is 14 residues. Trimming pared 3 bases from V and 0 bases from J, leaving 9 bases between. CDR1 is SGHTA and CDR2 is FQGNSA in the germline V gene. CDR3 sequence: CASSLSGLSYEQYF. DNA for the CDR3: TGTGCCAGCAGCTTGTCTGGCCTCTCCTACGAGCAGTACTTC.

The sample holds many counts of this clone. The chain recombines TRBV6-5 with TRBJ1-6; no definite D call. Germline CDR1 reads MNHEY; CDR2 reads SVGAGI. The CDR3 spans 12 residues. V dropped 6 bases and J dropped 11 bases, with 11 bases sitting between them. The CDR3 sequence: CASSRFGAPLHF. CDR3 nucleotides: TGTGCCAGCAGCCGGTTTGGGGCACCCCTCCACTTT.

This sequence joins TRBV4-3 and TRBJ2-7, with D possibly TRBD1 on 5 matching bases. The CDR3 length is 13 residues. Trimming left V 0 bases short and J 6 bases short, with 9 bases between. CDR1 is LGHNA and CDR2 is YSLEER in the germline V gene. As DNA, the CDR3 is TGCGCCAGCAGCCAAGATAGTGACAGCGAGCAGTACTTC. Residues: CASSQDSDSEQYF.

The chain employs TRBV7-6 and TRBJ1-1, with D uncertain. This CDR3 is 20 amino acids long. The germline gives CDR1 SGHVS, CDR2 FNYEAQ. V lost 2 bases and J lost 1, with 26 bases in between. Written as DNA, the CDR3 is TGTGCCAGCAGCTTAAGCGGAGTTCGTGGGTTCGTGGGATCGAACACTGAAGCTTTCTTT. Translated: CASSLSGVRGFVGSNTEAFF.

The V and J genes are TRBV30 and TRBJ2-7; 9 bases align to TRBD1. Germline lookup yields CDR1 GTSNPN and CDR2 SVGIG (reference sequence). Germline trimming cut 2 bases from V and 3 bases from J; bases unmatched to any gene: 8. The CDR3 consists of 15 residues. The CDR3 region has the DNA TGTGCCTGGAGTAAGGGACAGGGTATCGGCTACGAGCAGTACTTC. Protein product: CAWSKGQGIGYEQYF.

In this sample, this clone turned up a few times. The V gene is TRBV11-2, the J gene TRBJ2-7; D unresolved. The CDR3 has 13 amino acids. Trimming took 0 bases from V and 1 from J, leaving 4 bases between them. CDR1 is SGHAT and CDR2 is FQNNGV in the germline V gene. CDR3 region: CASSLDGSYEQYF. CDR3 coding DNA: TGTGCCAGCAGCTTAGACGGGTCCTACGAGCAGTACTTC.

This clone has more than one count but fewer than ten. At one end the junction does not follow the germline gene, possibly because of a read error. The CDR3 spells CASSLGPSNSYEQYF. The CDR3 DNA sequence: TGTGCTAGCAGCTTGGGACCCTCGAACTCCTACGAGCAGTACTTC. V usage is TRBV7-7 and J usage is TRBJ2-7; D tentatively reads TRBD1 or TRBD2 (5 bases each). The CDR3 has 15 residues. Germline V gene sequence: CDR1 SSHAT, CDR2 FNYEAQ (reference sequence). Full variable domain (remainder filled in from reference TRBV7-7 and TRBJ2-7): GAGVSQSPRYKVTKRGQDVTLRCDPISSHATLYWYQQALGQGPEFLTYFNYEAQPDKSGLPSDRFSAERPEGSISTLTIQRTEQRDSAMYRCASSLGPSNSYEQYFGPGTRLTVT.

The V call is TRBV11-3, the J call TRBJ2-1; 8 positions agree with TRBD1. The CDR3 totals 13 residues. Germline CDR1 and CDR2: SGHNT and YENEEA. V shed 2 bases, J shed 15 bases, and the junction held 9 bases outside the gene matches. The CDR3 protein is CASSLIGDRSRFF. As DNA, the CDR3 is TGTGCCAGCAGCTTAATTGGGGACAGGTCCCGGTTCTTC.

V and J are TRBV23-1 and TRBJ1-2; D gene ambiguous. TRBV23-1 is classed as an ORF, of uncertain function. The CDR3 loop spans 13 amino acids. V dropped 2 bases and J dropped 7 bases, with 11 bases sitting between them. Here the CDR3 reads CASSQGLARGYTF. The CDR3 region has the DNA TGCGCCAGCAGTCAAGGTTTAGCTCGTGGCTACACCTTC.

This rearrangement joins TRBV6-4 to TRBJ2-3, with D perhaps TRBD2 (5 bases). The V end was cut by 4 bases, the J end by 1 base, with 12 bases between. CDR3 length equals 15 residues. Germline V lookup: CDR1 MRHNA, CDR2 SNTAGT. CDR3 sequence reads: CASSAFGVGTDTQYF. The CDR3 DNA reads TGTGCCAGCAGTGCCTTCGGGGTTGGCACAGATACGCAGTATTTT.

The chain has TRBV14 and TRBJ2-1, with 7 nucleotides matching TRBD1. After removal of 2 bases from V and 0 bases from J, the junction contained 7 bases not matched to a gene. Germline CDR1 SGHDN, CDR2 FVKESK. The CDR3 contains 17 residues. CDR3 coding DNA: TGTGCCAGCAGCCAATTAAAAGGGGGCGACTCCTACAATGAGCAGTTCTTC. Amino acid sequence: CASSQLKGGDSYNEQFF.

The V and J genes are TRBV7-2 and TRBJ2-5; 7 nucleotides agree with TRBD1. Per germline, CDR1 SGHTA and CDR2 FQGNSA. With V trimmed by 5 bases and J by 6 bases, 6 bases remained unmatched. This CDR3 contains 13 residues. CDR3 region: CASSTRQGQTQYF. The CDR3 DNA follows: TGTGCCAGCAGCACGCGACAGGGACAGACCCAGTACTTC.

This clone was counted only a few times. An end of the junction differs from the germline gene, which may be a read error. V gene TRBV9 combines with J gene TRBJ2-1, with D uncertain. The CDR3 is made up of 14 amino acids. Germline V lookup: CDR1 SGDLS, CDR2 YYNGEE. As DNA, the CDR3 is TGTGCCAGCAGCGTACGGAAGGACGAGCAATTCAGGATCTTC. This codes for CASSVRKDEQFRIF.

This chain joins TRBV29-1 and TRBJ2-7, with 9 bases matching TRBD1. This CDR3 is built from 15 residues. V trimming: 5 bases; J trimming: 5 bases; junction bases outside the gene matches: 13. Germline V CDR1 and CDR2: SQVTM, ANQGSEA. The CDR3 here is CSVHVGTGILNEQYF. The CDR3 region has the DNA TGCAGCGTTCATGTCGGGACAGGGATTTTGAACGAGCAGTACTTC.

The rearrangement links TRBV11-2 to TRBJ1-1; no clear D. The CDR3 is made up of 15 amino acids. CDR1 is SGHAT and CDR2 is FQNNGV in the germline V gene. The V gene lost 5 bases and the J gene lost 0 bases, with 13 bases spanning the gap. CDR3: CASSPKVRLNTEAFF. In DNA form, the CDR3 reads TGTGCCAGCAGCCCCAAAGTACGGTTGAACACTGAAGCTTTCTTT.

J is TRBJ2-6 and V is TRBV7-2; D unresolved. This CDR3 spans 15 amino acids. V gave up 1 base and J gave up 0 bases, with 4 bases separating them. The germline V gene has CDR1 SGHTA and CDR2 FQGNSA. CDR3 bases: TGTGCCAGCAGCTTAGAGGGCTCTGGGGCCAACGTCCTGACTTTC. Its translation: CASSLEGSGANVLTF.

This rearrangement joins TRBV4-3 to TRBJ1-4; a possible D gene is TRBD1 (5 bases). The CDR3 extends over 17 amino acids. From germline, CDR1 is LGHNA and CDR2 YSLEER. V shed 0 bases and J shed 3 bases, with 14 bases lying between them. The CDR3 sequence: CASSQDRPGAANEKLFF. CDR3 nucleotides: TGCGCCAGCAGCCAAGATCGCCCCGGGGCGGCTAATGAAAAACTGTTTTTT.